This TCR beta chain was sequenced for a study of cytomegalovirus exposure and HLA in healthy donors. To note about this clone: What it binds is unknown.

Points from the study as a whole: Reported performance of the classifier showed diagnosis of cytomegalovirus status with high specificity and sensitivity.

Donors were nominally healthy when sampled, though unrecorded immune exposures were likely. V shed 6 bases and J 6 bases; nucleotides not matched to a gene: 6. Germline values: CDR1 LNHDA, CDR2 SQIVND (reference sequence). This CDR3 has 13 residues. In the PCR, 60 Vbeta and 13 Jbeta primers were used. Only in-frame clones appear in the TCRdb table, and some are missing; sequencing was by immunoSEQ multiplex PCR. In the table there are under 200,000 clones, around 75% of which are singletons. The sequence was obtained from a woman aged 25-40 years in good health and CMV-seronegative. This chain links TRBV19 with TRBJ1-1, with 8 bases identical to TRBD1. Specimen: PBMCs. The CDR3 is CASRGDRRSEAFF. In DNA, the CDR3 is TGTGCCAGTAGAGGGGACAGGCGTTCTGAAGCTTTCTTT. The full variable domain, rest sourced from reference TRBV19 and TRBJ1-1, is DGGITQSPKYLFRKEGQNVTLSCEQNLNHDAMYWYRQDPGQGLRLIYYSQIVNDFQKGDIAEGYSVSREKKESFPLTVTSAQKNPTAFYLCASRGDRRSEAFFGQGTRLTVV.